The 27 T cell receptor beta chains reported below all come from one sample, sequenced in a study of control samples from healthy donors and cancer patients. Data came from immunoSEQ multiplex PCR; TCRdb stores just in-frame clones and leaves some out. The sample includes tens of thousands of clones, around 89% of them seen just once. The sequenced sample consisted of blood. These receptors were taken from a man aged 45-65 years in good health.

The V and J genes are TRBV29-1 and TRBJ1-2; maybe TRBD1 (6 bases). CDR3 length equals 14 residues. The germline V and J ends were trimmed by 0 bases and 4 bases, with 12 bases remaining between them. Germline V gene sequence: CDR1 SQVTM, CDR2 ANQGSEA. CDR3 sequence reads: CSVEDGPGVYGYTF. The DNA of the CDR3 is TGCAGCGTTGAAGATGGGCCAGGGGTCTATGGCTACACCTTC.

This clone was seen only once. The chain has TRBV5-1 and TRBJ2-5, with D uncertain. CDR1 is SGHRS, CDR2 YFSETQ, per germline. The V end lost 1 base, the J end lost 5 bases, and 9 bases lay between the germline ends. The CDR3 loop spans 13 amino acids. CDR3 amino acids: CASSLKGRETQYF. CDR3 nucleotide sequence: TGCGCCAGCAGCTTGAAAGGGCGGGAGACCCAGTACTTC.

This rearrangement joins TRBV11-1 to TRBJ2-1; 16 bases fit TRBD2. This CDR3 has 16 residues. Looked up from germline, CDR1 is SGHAT and CDR2 is FQDESV (reference sequence). J lost 9 bases, V lost 5 bases, and 7 bases had no gene match. CDR3 sequence: CASSLGTSGGAGEQFF. In DNA form, the CDR3 reads TGTGCCAGCAGCCTTGGGACTAGCGGGGGGGCGGGTGAGCAGTTCTTC.

This clone has just one count. The chain joins TRBV6-5 to TRBJ1-4; D uncertain. The CDR3 extends over 15 amino acids. CDR1 is MNHEY, CDR2 SVGAGI, per germline. Trimming removed 3 bases at V and 0 bases at J, with 8 bases between. DNA for the CDR3: TGTGCCAGCAGTTATGGGTGGGCAACTAATGAAAAACTGTTTTTT. Protein: CASSYGWATNEKLFF.

The chain carries TRBV12-2 and TRBJ1-3. TRBV12-2 is designated a pseudogene. This CDR3 contains 18 residues. CDR3 residues: CASRLKSHISPSGNTIYF. The CDR3 DNA sequence: TGTGCAAGTCGCTTAAAATCTCATATATCTCCCTCTGGAAACACCATATATTTT.

This chain joins TRBV4-3 and TRBJ1-5; unclear D gene. Trimming removed 0 bases from V and 7 bases from J, with 13 bases in between. This CDR3 has 15 residues. In germline, CDR1 is LGHNA, CDR2 YSLEER. The CDR3 nucleotides are TGCGCCAGCAGCCAAGAACCCACGGGCGGGCAGCCCCAGCATTTT. Residues: CASSQEPTGGQPQHF.

This CDR3 is CASSSGVGETQYF. CDR3 coding DNA: TGTGCCAGCAGCTCAGGGGTTGGAGAGACCCAGTACTTC. The chain combines TRBV11-2 with TRBJ2-5; D might be TRBD1 (6 bases). Trimming took 4 bases from V and 4 from J, leaving 10 bases between them. Germline loops: CDR1 SGHAT, CDR2 FQNNGV. This CDR3 region has 13 residues.

The chain carries TRBV9 and TRBJ2-1, with 9 bases matching TRBD2. The CDR3 sequence is 16 residues long. Looked up from germline, CDR1 is SGDLS and CDR2 is YYNGEE. V shed 0 bases, J shed 8 bases, and the junction held 9 bases outside the gene matches. In DNA form, the CDR3 reads TGTGCCAGCAGCGTAGGCGGGCGGGGGGGCCCGGATGAGCAGTTCTTC. Translated, it gives CASSVGGRGGPDEQFF.

The chain employs TRBV11-2 and TRBJ2-5; tentatively, D is TRBD1 (5 bases). The CDR3 length is 13 residues. Germline-derived CDR1 and CDR2 are SGHAT and FQNNGV. Trimming left V 5 bases short and J 0 bases short, with 7 bases between. CDR3 residues: CASSATDQETQYF. CDR3 DNA: TGTGCCAGCAGCGCGACAGACCAAGAGACCCAGTACTTC.

This clone was seen only a few times. This sequence joins TRBV2 and TRBJ1-3; D gene unclear. The germline gives CDR1 SNHLY, CDR2 FYNNEI. The CDR3 has 16 residues. V lost 4 bases and J lost 0, with 13 bases in between. As DNA, the CDR3 is TGTGCCAGCAGTGGACCTGTTTTGAGCTCTGGAAACACCATATATTTT. Protein product: CASSGPVLSSGNTIYF.

By proportion, this clone is medium-sized. CDR3 bases: TGTGCCAGCAGCTTAGGGGACAGGGGAATGAACACTGAAGCTTTCTTT. Protein product: CASSLGDRGMNTEAFF. The chain recombines TRBV7-9 with TRBJ1-1; 10 bases map to TRBD1. Germline CDR1 and CDR2: SEHNR and FQNEAQ (reference sequence). The CDR3 is 16 residues long. J gave up 0 bases and V 1 base, and 2 bases lay outside the gene matches.

A single count supports this clone. This CDR3 is CASSLEGRGETQYF. The CDR3 region has the DNA TGTGCCAGCAGCTTAGAAGGCAGGGGGGAGACCCAGTACTTC. The chain recombines TRBV13 with TRBJ2-5; 7 bases are a match to TRBD1. Germline V gene sequence: CDR1 PRHDT, CDR2 FYEKMQ (reference sequence). This CDR3 is 14 amino acids long. V dropped 1 base and J dropped 5; count of bases not matched to a gene: 4.

The chain recombines TRBV12-3 or TRBV12-4 with TRBJ1-4; D remains unclear. The V gene lost 3 bases and the J gene lost 6 bases, with 8 bases spanning the gap. This CDR3 has 13 amino acids. CDR3 protein: CASSFGGYEKLFF. DNA for the CDR3: TGTGCCAGCAGTTTCGGAGGGTATGAAAAACTGTTTTTT.

The chain uses TRBV3-1 (or the pseudogene TRBV3-2) and TRBJ1-1; D call uncertain. V lost 0 bases and J 6 bases, leaving 11 bases between the germline ends. CDR1 is LGHDT, CDR2 YNNKEL, per germline (reference sequence). The CDR3 is 14 residues long. The CDR3 nucleotides are TGTGCCAGCAGCCAAGATCTAGGACCCGCTGAAGCTTTCTTT. Translation gives CASSQDLGPAEAFF.

J is TRBJ2-3 and V is TRBV23-1; 11 positions match TRBD1. TRBV23-1 falls under the ORF class, with uncertain function. The CDR3 totals 19 residues. Unmatched junction bases numbered 9, after V lost 0 bases and J lost 1 base. The CDR3 region has the DNA TGCGCCAGCAGTCAATCAGTAGGACAGGGGGCCCCCGGCACAGATACGCAGTATTTT. Translation gives CASSQSVGQGAPGTDTQYF.

The chain joins TRBV5-5 to TRBJ1-3, with D possibly matching TRBD1 (5 bases). From germline, CDR1 is SGHKS and CDR2 YYEKEE (reference sequence). V lost 1 base, J lost 4 bases, and 9 bases lay in between. This CDR3 has 14 amino acids. The CDR3 DNA sequence: TGTGCCAGCAGCTTGATCAGGGAGGGAAACACCATATATTTT. This gives the protein CASSLIREGNTIYF.

The chain carries TRBV5-4 and TRBJ2-1; TRBD2 agrees at 10 bases. Trimming cost V 3 bases and J 6 bases; bases outside gene matches: 12. The germline V gene encodes CDR1 SGHNT and CDR2 YYREEE (reference sequence). This CDR3 contains 17 residues. CDR3: CASSSRRERGGRNEQFF. Written as DNA, the CDR3 is TGTGCCAGCAGCTCCAGGCGGGAGCGGGGGGGCCGCAATGAGCAGTTCTTC. The full variable domain, with the rest looked up from reference TRBV5-4 and TRBJ2-1, is ETGVTQSPTHLIKTRGQQVTLRCSSQSGHNTVSWYQQALGQGPQFIFQYYREEENGRGNFPPRFSGLQFPNYSSELNVNALELDDSALYLCASSSRRERGGRNEQFFGPGTRLTVL.

The genes are TRBV18 and TRBJ2-1; the D is unclear. V was clipped by 4 bases and J by 2 bases, with 12 bases between them. Germline values: CDR1 KGHSH, CDR2 LQKENI. CDR3 length: 15 residues. CDR3 sequence reads: CASSLAGGAYNEQFF. The DNA for the CDR3 is TGTGCCAGCTCACTAGCTGGCGGCGCCTACAATGAGCAGTTCTTC.

The chain joins TRBV10-3 to TRBJ2-3, with no clear D. Germline V gives CDR1 ENHRY, CDR2 SYGVKD. The CDR3 spans 13 residues. Trimming shortened V by 6 bases and J by 2 bases, and 9 bases separated the two germline ends. The CDR3 DNA sequence: TGTGCCATCAGAGGAGCAGCCACAGATACGCAGTATTTT. It codes for CAIRGAATDTQYF.

Only a few counts were recorded for this clone. V and J are TRBV3-1 (or the pseudogene TRBV3-2) and TRBJ2-2; D is undetermined. V lost 7 bases and J lost 2, with 5 bases in between. Germline-derived CDR1 and CDR2 are LGHDT and YNNKEL (reference sequence). CDR3 length: 12 residues. The DNA for the CDR3 is TGTGCCAGCACCCTAAACACCGGGGAGCTGTTTTTT. Translating gives CASTLNTGELFF.

V usage is TRBV2 and J usage is TRBJ2-5; D may be TRBD1 (6 bases). CDR1 SNHLY and CDR2 FYNNEI come from the germline V gene. This CDR3 is 13 amino acids long. The V end lost 6 bases, the J end lost 2 bases, and 10 bases lay between the germline ends. The CDR3 protein is CASSGQIQETQYF. The CDR3 region has the DNA TGTGCCAGCAGCGGACAGATACAAGAGACCCAGTACTTC.

The CDR3 loop reads CASSVEAGYGYTF. The CDR3, as DNA: TGTGCCAGCAGCGTAGAGGCAGGCTATGGCTACACCTTC. The chain joins TRBV9 to TRBJ1-2; no reliable D call. This CDR3 has 13 residues. In germline, CDR1 is SGDLS, CDR2 YYNGEE. Trimming shortened V by 0 bases and J by 4 bases, and 7 bases separated the two germline ends.

V usage is TRBV27 and J usage is TRBJ2-7; TRBD1 is a possible D gene (6 bases). Trimming shortened V by 5 bases and J by 5 bases, and 19 bases separated the two germline ends. Germline values: CDR1 MNHEY, CDR2 SMNVEV (reference sequence). CDR3 length equals 15 residues. The CDR3 nucleotides read TGTGCCAGCAGTGGACAGCCACTTTTGAGCCACGAGCAGTACTTC. Protein sequence: CASSGQPLLSHEQYF.

The J gene is TRBJ1-5, the V gene TRBV5-1; a weak D match, TRBD1 (5 bases). The CDR3 consists of 15 residues. Trimming removed 0 bases at V and 5 bases at J, with 12 bases between. Germline CDR1 reads SGHRS; CDR2 reads YFSETQ. The CDR3 DNA follows: TGCGCCAGCAGCTTGGTCGGGGCAGGAGATCAGCCCCAGCATTTT. The encoded protein is CASSLVGAGDQPQHF.

This chain joins TRBV7-2 and TRBJ1-3; possible D gene TRBD1, 5 bases. The V gene lost 5 bases and the J gene lost 4 bases, with 15 bases spanning the gap. Looked up from germline, CDR1 is SGHTA and CDR2 is FQGNSA. The CDR3 length is 15 residues. Here the CDR3 reads CASSLDLAGGNTIYF. Here the CDR3 DNA reads TGTGCCAGCAGCCTAGACCTAGCAGGGGGAAACACCATATATTTT.

This clone was observed a single time. The CDR3 protein is CASSQDGTGEHGYTF. In DNA, the CDR3 is TGCGCCAGCAGCCAAGATGGGACAGGGGAGCATGGCTACACCTTC. The J gene is TRBJ1-2, the V gene TRBV4-3; 10 positions agree with TRBD1. Germline V gene data show CDR1 as LGHNA and CDR2 as YSLEER. The CDR3 length is 15 residues. V shed 0 bases, J shed 6 bases, and the junction held 4 bases outside the gene matches.

CDR3 amino acids: CASSQGAQGFSGANVLTF. In DNA, the CDR3 is TGTGCCAGCAGCCAAGGGGCACAGGGATTCTCTGGGGCCAACGTCCTGACTTTC. V gene TRBV27 combines with J gene TRBJ2-6; D perhaps matches TRBD1 (6 bases). CDR3 length: 18 amino acids. CDR1 MNHEY and CDR2 SMNVEV come from the germline V gene (reference sequence). Trimming took 6 bases from V and 0 from J, leaving 18 bases between them.